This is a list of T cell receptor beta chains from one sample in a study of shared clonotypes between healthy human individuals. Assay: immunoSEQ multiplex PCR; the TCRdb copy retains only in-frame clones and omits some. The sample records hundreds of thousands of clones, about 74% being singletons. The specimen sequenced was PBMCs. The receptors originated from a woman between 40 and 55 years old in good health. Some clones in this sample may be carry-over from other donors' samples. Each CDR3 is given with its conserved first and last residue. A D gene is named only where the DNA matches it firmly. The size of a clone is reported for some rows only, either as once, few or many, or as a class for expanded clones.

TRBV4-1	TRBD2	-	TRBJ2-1	TGCGCCAGCAGCCAAGATCGCGGGAGGGCATCCTACAATGAGCAGTTCTTC	CASSQDRGRASYNEQFF
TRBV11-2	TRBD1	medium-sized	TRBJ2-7	TGTGCCAGCAGCTTAGGACAGGGGCCGCGGCACGAGCAGTACTTC	CASSLGQGPRHEQYF
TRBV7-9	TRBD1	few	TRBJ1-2	TGTGCCAGCAGCTTCGGACAGGACTATGGCTACACCTTC	CASSFGQDYGYTF
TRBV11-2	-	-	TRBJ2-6	TGTGCCAGCAGTGAATTGGACTTCTCTGGGGCCAACGTCCTGACTTTC	CASSELDFSGANVLTF
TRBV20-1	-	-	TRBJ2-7	TGCAGTGCTCAAAACGGCTACGAGCAGTACTTC	CSAQNGYEQYF
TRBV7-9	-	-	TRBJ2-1	TGTGCCAGCAGCTTAGCGGTGGGTGGGAGCTACAATGAGCAGTTCTTC	CASSLAVGGSYNEQFF
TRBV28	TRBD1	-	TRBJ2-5	TGTGCCAGCAGTCCACACAGGGGAGTGGGAGAGACCCAGTACTTC	CASSPHRGVGETQYF
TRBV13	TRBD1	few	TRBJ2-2	TGTGCCAGCAGAGTAGCGGACAGGGGGGACACCGGGGAGCTGTTTTTT	CASRVADRGDTGELFF
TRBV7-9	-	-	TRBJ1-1	TGTGCCAGCAGAGTGGGCACTGAAGCTTTCTTT	CASRVGTEAFF
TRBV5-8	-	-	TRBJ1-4	TGTGCCAGCAGCCCTCGTTTGGGGAATGAAAAACTGTTTTTT	CASSPRLGNEKLFF
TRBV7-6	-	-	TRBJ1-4	TGTGCCAGCAGCCTGGGGGCAGGCTTTAATGAAAAACTGTTTTTT	CASSLGAGFNEKLFF
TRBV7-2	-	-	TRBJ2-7	TGTGCCAGCAGCTCCGTGGGGGGGGCCCGTTACGAGCAGTACTTC	CASSSVGGARYEQYF
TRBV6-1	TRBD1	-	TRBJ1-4	TGTGCCAGCAGCGGGACAGGGCAGGGGAAACTGTTTTTT	CASSGTGQGKLFF
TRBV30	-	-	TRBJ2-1	TGTGCCTGGAGGGGTACAGGGCACAATGAGCAGTTCTTC	CAWRGTGHNEQFF
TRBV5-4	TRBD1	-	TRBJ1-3	TGTGCCAGCAGCCCCGGCCCCGGGACAGCCAACTCTGGAAACACCATATATTTT	CASSPGPGTANSGNTIYF
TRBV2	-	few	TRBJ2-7	TGTGCCACCAATGAGGAGGTGTACTACGAGCAGTACTTC	CATNEEVYYEQYF
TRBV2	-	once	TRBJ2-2	TGTGCCAGCCGAGGACATCCGAACACCGGGGAGCTGTTTTTT	CASRGHPNTGELFF
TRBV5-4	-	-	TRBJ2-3	TGTGCCAGCAGCTTTGGGGGCGGTCGAGCAGATACGCAGTATTTT	CASSFGGGRADTQYF
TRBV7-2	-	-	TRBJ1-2	TGTGCGAGCTACAGGGCGGCTGGCTACACCTTC	CASYRAAGYTF
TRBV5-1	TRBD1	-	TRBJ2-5	TGCGCCAGCAGCTACCGGGACAGGGGACAAGAGACCCAGTACTTC	CASSYRDRGQETQYF
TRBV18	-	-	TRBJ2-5	TGTGCCAGCTCACCAACCACAGGGCGGGAGACCCAGTACTTC	CASSPTTGRETQYF
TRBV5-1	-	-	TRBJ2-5	TGCGCCAGCAGCTTGGCCCCTCCGGGAGAGACCCAGTACTTC	CASSLAPPGETQYF
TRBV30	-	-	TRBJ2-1	TGTGCCTGGAGTGTAACCGGTAGCATGGGACCCAATGAGCAGTTCTTC	CAWSVTGSMGPNEQFF
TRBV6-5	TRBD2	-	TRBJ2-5	TGTGCCAGCAGCCGAGCGGGGGGTTTCCAAGAGACCCAGTACTTC	CASSRAGGFQETQYF
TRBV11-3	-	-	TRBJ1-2	TGTGCCAGCAGCTTAGCTCCAGGGGACTATGGCTACACCTTC	CASSLAPGDYGYTF
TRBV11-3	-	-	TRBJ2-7	TGTGCCAGCAGCGCCAGCCCCGGACTCGTTGGTGGCGAGCAGTACTTC	CASSASPGLVGGEQYF